The 32 T cell receptor beta chains below all came from one sample that was sequenced in a study of blood T cell repertoires in COVID-19. Assay used: immunoSEQ multiplex PCR; TCRdb lists only in-frame clones, some missing. Of about 170,000 clones listed, 84% are singletons. The specimen sequenced was peripheral blood. The receptors derive from an elderly woman with COVID-19, enrolled during active disease.

This chain's CDR3 is CASSCQGCNEQFF. The CDR3 region has the DNA TGTGCCAGCAGCTGCCAGGGTTGCAATGAGCAGTTCTTC. This rearrangement joins TRBV7-3 to TRBJ2-1, with TRBD1 as a possible D gene (5 bases). CDR1 is SGHTA and CDR2 is FQGTGA in the germline V gene. The V and J ends lost 4 bases and 6 bases respectively, with 10 bases between them. The CDR3 runs 13 residues.

This chain links TRBV7-3 with TRBJ2-5; 7 bases agree with TRBD1. This CDR3 is built from 14 residues. With 5 bases clipped from V and 1 base from J, the junction kept 4 bases outside the gene matches. Germline V CDR1 and CDR2: SGHTA, FQGTGA. CDR3 sequence reads: CASSVDRVQETQYF. The CDR3 nucleotides are TGTGCCAGCAGCGTCGACAGGGTCCAAGAGACCCAGTACTTC.

The rearrangement joins TRBV19 to TRBJ2-1; TRBD1 matches at 7 bases. The CDR3 has 15 residues. In germline, CDR1 is LNHDA, CDR2 SQIVND (reference sequence). V shed 4 bases and J 5 bases; nucleotides not matched to a gene: 8. The CDR3 protein is CASSRRDSYNNEQFF. Written as DNA, the CDR3 is TGTGCCAGTAGTAGAAGGGACAGCTATAACAATGAGCAGTTCTTC.

The V gene is TRBV6-2 or TRBV6-3, the J gene TRBJ2-3; D is ambiguous. Germline V gene data show CDR1 as MNHEY and CDR2 as SVGEGT. This CDR3 is built from 14 residues. Trimming took 2 bases from V and 11 from J, leaving 17 bases between them. CDR3 sequence reads: CASSYPGFGDQQYF. The CDR3 bases are TGTGCCAGCAGTTACCCCGGGTTTGGTGATCAGCAGTATTTT.

The genes are TRBV2 and TRBJ2-3; a weak D match, TRBD2 (7 bases). Germline CDR1 is SNHLY and CDR2 is FYNNEI. The length of the CDR3 is 14 residues. As DNA, the CDR3 is TGTGCGGGGGGGCTGACGAGGGGCCCAGATACGCAGTATTTT. It is translated as CAGGLTRGPDTQYF.

V and J are TRBV6-5 and TRBJ1-2; the match to TRBD1 covers 8 bases. This CDR3 comprises 14 residues. CDR1 is MNHEY and CDR2 is SVGAGI in the germline V gene. V shed 10 bases, J shed 4 bases, and the junction held 11 bases outside the gene matches. The CDR3 bases are TGTGCCACGACCCGGACAGGGTCAAGCTATGGCTACACCTTC. Its protein product is CATTRTGSSYGYTF.

This chain uses TRBV5-1 with TRBJ2-4, with TRBD1 as a possible D gene (5 bases). CDR3 length: 16 amino acids. The germline V gene has CDR1 SGHRS and CDR2 YFSETQ. Trimming stripped 2 bases from V and 0 bases from J, with 12 bases between. The CDR3 spells CASSFEDSIAKNIQYF. For the CDR3, the DNA is TGCGCCAGCAGCTTTGAAGACAGTATAGCCAAAAACATTCAGTACTTC.

This rearrangement joins TRBV6-5 to TRBJ2-1, with 8 bases aligning to TRBD1. This CDR3 comprises 12 residues. Trimming took 4 bases from V and 12 from J; bases not matched to a gene: 5. Looked up from germline, CDR1 is MNHEY and CDR2 is SVGAGI. CDR3 DNA sequence: TGTGCCAGCAGTTTCACAGGGGGAAGGCAGTTCTTC. Its translation: CASSFTGGRQFF.

This chain links TRBV7-9 with TRBJ1-2; TRBD1 aligns across 12 bases. Germline V gene sequence: CDR1 SEHNR, CDR2 FQNEAQ (reference sequence). J lost 4 bases, V lost 5 bases, and 5 bases had no gene match. The CDR3 consists of 15 residues. This CDR3 reads CASSRGTGGSYGYTF. The CDR3 region has the DNA TGTGCCAGCAGCCGCGGGACAGGGGGCAGCTATGGCTACACCTTC.

The chain uses TRBV7-9 and TRBJ1-3; 9 bases match TRBD1. J gave up 0 bases and V 5 bases, and 8 bases lay outside the gene matches. The CDR3 runs to 17 residues. CDR1 and CDR2 from the germline V gene are SEHNR and FQNEAQ (reference sequence). CDR3 loop: CASSPGTGLDSGNTIYF. For the CDR3, the DNA is TGTGCCAGCAGCCCCGGGACAGGGCTGGACTCTGGAAACACCATATATTTT.

The V call is TRBV19, the J call TRBJ2-1; 10 bases map to TRBD2. The CDR3 runs to 15 residues. Trimming at V came to 3 bases and at J to 6 bases, leaving 5 bases not matched to a gene. Germline CDR1 and CDR2: LNHDA and SQIVND (reference sequence). The CDR3 region is CASSIPSGSTNEQFF. The DNA of the CDR3 is TGTGCCAGTAGTATTCCTAGCGGGAGTACCAATGAGCAGTTCTTC.

This clone was seen a few times. The V gene is TRBV18, the J gene TRBJ1-2; 9 positions match TRBD1. The germline CDR1 and CDR2 sequences are KGHSH and LQKENI. This CDR3 is 15 amino acids long. V was clipped by 6 bases and J by 7 bases; unmatched bases: 12. The CDR3 reads CASSSTGTGFRGYTF. The CDR3, as DNA: TGTGCCAGCTCGTCAACCGGGACAGGGTTTCGTGGCTACACCTTC.

The chain carries TRBV30 and TRBJ1-3; D gene unclear. The V gene lost 0 bases and the J gene lost 2 bases, with 8 bases spanning the gap. The CDR3 loop spans 14 amino acids. Germline V gene sequence: CDR1 GTSNPN, CDR2 SVGIG (reference sequence). The CDR3 loop is CAWSVRHAGNTIYF. CDR3 bases: TGTGCCTGGAGTGTACGACATGCTGGAAACACCATATATTTT.

This clone has only one observation. The chain couples TRBV30 to TRBJ2-7; TRBD1 matches at 7 bases. V lost 3 bases to trimming and J lost 2 bases; unmatched junction nucleotides: 4. CDR3 length equals 13 residues. Germline-derived CDR1 and CDR2 are GTSNPN and SVGIG (reference sequence). The CDR3 DNA is TGTGCCTGGAGGGCTACAGGGGCCTACGAGCAGTACTTC. Translated, it gives CAWRATGAYEQYF. The variable domain in full, completed from reference TRBV30 and TRBJ2-7, reads SQTIHQWPATLVQPVGSPLSLECTVEGTSNPNLYWYRQAAGRGLQLLFYSVGIGQISSEVPQNLSASRPQDRQFILSSKKLLLSDSGFYLCAWRATGAYEQYFGPGTRLTVT.

The chain recombines TRBV28 with TRBJ2-6, with 10 bases lining up with TRBD1. CDR3 length equals 19 residues. Unmatched junction bases numbered 12, after V lost 5 bases and J lost 2 bases. Germline V lookup: CDR1 MDHEN, CDR2 SYDVKM. The chain's CDR3 is CASSTIRQGALPGANVLTF. The CDR3 coding sequence is TGTGCCAGCAGTACCATACGACAGGGGGCTTTGCCTGGGGCCAACGTCCTGACTTTC.

The chain uses TRBV14 and TRBJ1-1; D is unresolved. The germline CDR1 and CDR2 sequences are SGHDN and FVKESK. The CDR3 extends over 17 amino acids. V lost 2 bases and J 1 base, leaving 17 bases between the germline ends. CDR3 sequence (DNA): TGTGCCAGCAGCCAACTACGCGGGTCCCTGGGGAACACTGAAGCTTTCTTT. Translation: CASSQLRGSLGNTEAFF. Combining the CDR3 with reference TRBV14 and TRBJ1-1 gives the whole variable domain EAGVTQFPSHSVIEKGQTVTLRCDPISGHDNLYWYRRVMGKEIKFLLHFVKESKQDESGMPNNRFLAERTGGTYSTLKVQPAELEDSGVYFCASSQLRGSLGNTEAFFGQGTRLTVV.

The CDR3 loop reads CASSRSGEQTQYF. The CDR3 nucleotides are TGTGCCAGCTCACGGTCTGGGGAGCAGACCCAGTACTTC. The rearrangement links TRBV18 to TRBJ2-5, with D perhaps TRBD2 (5 bases). Germline values: CDR1 KGHSH, CDR2 LQKENI. CDR3 size: 13 residues. V dropped 4 bases and J dropped 6 bases, with 12 bases sitting between them.

This sequence joins TRBV19 and TRBJ2-7; D is unclear. The CDR3 has 15 residues. V dropped 3 bases and J dropped 1 base, with 13 bases sitting between them. CDR1 is LNHDA, CDR2 SQIVND, per germline (reference sequence). DNA for the CDR3: TGTGCCAGTAGTATTAGTTCACGAGGTTCCTACGAGCAGTACTTC. Its translation: CASSISSRGSYEQYF. Together with reference TRBV19 and TRBJ2-7, the CDR3 gives the full variable domain: DGGITQSPKYLFRKEGQNVTLSCEQNLNHDAMYWYRQDPGQGLRLIYYSQIVNDFQKGDIAEGYSVSREKKESFPLTVTSAQKNPTAFYLCASSISSRGSYEQYFGPGTRLTVT.

The chain links TRBV24-1 to TRBJ2-2; 8 bases align to TRBD1. The germline CDR1 and CDR2 sequences are KGHDR and SFDVKD. Trimming at V came to 10 bases and at J to 3 bases, leaving 6 bases not matched to a gene. CDR3 size: 14 residues. CDR3 DNA: TGTGCCACTTCAGGACAGGGATACACCGGGGAGCTGTTTTTT. It codes for CATSGQGYTGELFF.

The genes are TRBV7-2 and TRBJ2-7, with D unclear. Germline CDR1 and CDR2: SGHTA and FQGNSA. The CDR3 length is 13 residues. V lost 5 bases and J lost 3, with 11 bases in between. The CDR3 region is CASSDRRSYEQYF. CDR3 bases: TGTGCCAGCAGCGACCGGCGGAGCTACGAGCAGTACTTC.

V gene TRBV7-2 combines with J gene TRBJ2-3; 9 bases are shared with TRBD2. In germline, CDR1 is SGHTA, CDR2 FQGNSA. The CDR3 contains 17 residues. J gave up 6 bases and V 1 base, and 11 bases lay outside the gene matches. The CDR3 DNA sequence: TGTGCCAGCAGCTTAGGGGCTAGCGGGGTCGGGGACGATACGCAGTATTTT. Protein: CASSLGASGVGDDTQYF.

The rearrangement uses TRBV18 and TRBJ1-6; 9 bases are a match to TRBD1. The V and J ends lost 6 bases and 8 bases, in that order; junction bases with no gene match: 8. CDR3 length: 15 amino acids. Germline CDR1 KGHSH, CDR2 LQKENI. CDR3 in amino acids: CASSDGQGFDSPLHF. The CDR3 bases are TGTGCCAGCTCGGACGGACAGGGGTTTGATTCACCCCTCCACTTT.

The genes are TRBV11-2 and TRBJ1-2; TRBD1 might be the D (6 bases). In germline, CDR1 is SGHAT, CDR2 FQNNGV. The V and J ends lost 1 base and 4 bases respectively, with 10 bases between them. The CDR3 covers 14 residues. The DNA for the CDR3 is TGTGCCAGCAGCTTAGCCGGCAGGGGCTATGGCTACACCTTC. Amino acid sequence: CASSLAGRGYGYTF.

The CDR3 region is CATGRDSIYNEQFF. The CDR3 DNA sequence: TGTGCCACCGGACGGGACTCCATATACAATGAGCAGTTCTTC. The rearrangement uses TRBV24-1 and TRBJ2-1, with D tentatively TRBD2 (6 bases). Between the trimmed V and J ends, which lost 9 bases and 4 bases, there was a span of 15 bases. CDR3 length equals 14 residues. CDR1 and CDR2 (germline): KGHDR, SFDVKD.

This chain connects TRBV7-9 to TRBJ2-3; 14 nucleotides match TRBD2. V shed 4 bases, J shed 6 bases, and the junction held 9 bases outside the gene matches. Germline-derived CDR1 and CDR2 are SEHNR and FQNEAQ (reference sequence). The CDR3 has 17 amino acids. The CDR3 nucleotides read TGTGCCAGCAGCTGGGGGACTAGCGGGAGATCTATGGATACGCAGTATTTT. The encoded protein is CASSWGTSGRSMDTQYF.

The chain employs TRBV10-3 and TRBJ1-5, with 8 bases that match TRBD1. The V segment lost 8 bases and the J segment 0 bases; nucleotides outside the gene matches: 6. Germline V CDR1 and CDR2: ENHRY, SYGVKD. This CDR3 contains 15 residues. The CDR3, as DNA: TGTGCCATCGGGGGGACAGGAGATAGCAATCAGCCCCAGCATTTT. Translated: CAIGGTGDSNQPQHF.

The table lists this clone with a count of one. This chain uses TRBV6-1 with TRBJ2-5; D is perhaps TRBD2 (6 bases). Trimming took 3 bases from V and 5 from J, leaving 13 bases between them. Germline values: CDR1 MNHNS, CDR2 SASEGT. The CDR3 runs 14 residues. CDR3 nucleotides: TGTGCCAGCAGTGAGTGGCGGAGGGAGGAGACCCAGTACTTC. It yields the protein CASSEWRREETQYF.

J is TRBJ2-2 and V is TRBV3-1 (or the pseudogene TRBV3-2); a possible D gene is TRBD2 (5 bases). This CDR3 is 10 amino acids long. Germline loops: CDR1 LGHDT, CDR2 YNNKEL (reference sequence). Trimming shortened V by 11 bases and J by 6 bases, and 7 bases separated the two germline ends. The CDR3 DNA sequence: TGTGCCGCCGGGGCCGGGGAGCTGTTTTTT. This encodes CAAGAGELFF.

The gene calls are TRBV7-3 and TRBJ1-4; D might be TRBD1 (5 bases). Trimming stripped 2 bases from V and 4 bases from J, with 11 bases between. CDR3 length equals 15 residues. Per the germline V gene, CDR1 is SGHTA and CDR2 is FQGTGA. This chain's CDR3 is CASSLQVQGNEKLFF. The CDR3, as DNA: TGTGCCAGCAGCTTACAGGTCCAGGGTAATGAAAAACTGTTTTTT.

The V and J genes are TRBV7-2 and TRBJ2-2; 12 nucleotides line up with TRBD2. Germline assignment: CDR1 SGHTA and CDR2 FQGNSA. The CDR3 extends over 17 amino acids. Trimming cost V 1 base and J 4 bases; bases outside gene matches: 4. CDR3 amino acids: CASSLGLAGGTTGELFF. CDR3 in DNA: TGTGCCAGCAGCTTAGGGCTAGCGGGGGGGACCACCGGGGAGCTGTTTTTT.

This chain links TRBV18 with TRBJ2-5, with a tentative D call TRBD1 (6 bases). The CDR3 contains 13 residues. Germline values: CDR1 KGHSH, CDR2 LQKENI. Trimming stripped 4 bases from V and 0 bases from J, with 6 bases between. CDR3 protein: CASSRQDQETQYF. The CDR3 nucleotides are TGTGCCAGCTCACGACAGGACCAAGAGACCCAGTACTTC.

This clone occurred a few times. CDR3 nucleotide sequence: TGTGCCAGCAGCAGCGGGGCCTACGAGCAGTACTTC. It codes for CASSSGAYEQYF. The chain couples TRBV6-6 to TRBJ2-7, with 7 bases that match TRBD2. V lost 6 bases to trimming and J lost 2 bases; unmatched junction nucleotides: 1. CDR3 size: 12 residues. CDR1 is MNHNY, CDR2 SVGAGI, per germline (reference sequence).